Each of the 15 T cell receptor beta chains below was sequenced from the same sample in a study of cytomegalovirus exposure and HLA in healthy donors. The assay was immunoSEQ multiplex PCR, and TCRdb's table has in-frame clones only and misses some. The sample carries some 310,000 clones, approximately 85% recorded once. Input material: PBMCs. Receptors were obtained from a man aged 30-40 years in good health and CMV-seronegative.

This clone came up a few times. The gene calls are TRBV25-1 and TRBJ1-2, with D perhaps TRBD1 (5 bases). The germline V and J ends were trimmed by 1 base and 6 bases, with 9 bases remaining between them. The CDR3 runs 13 residues. Germline CDR1 reads MGHDK; CDR2 reads SYGVNS. CDR3 protein: CASSESGFHGYTF. CDR3 in DNA: TGTGCCAGCAGTGAATCAGGGTTCCATGGCTACACCTTC.

The CDR3 DNA sequence: TGTGCCAGCAGTGACAGGACAGGGAGGTTGAATGAGCAGTTCTTC. Its protein is CASSDRTGRLNEQFF. J is TRBJ2-1 and V is TRBV6-4, with 8 bases aligning to TRBD1. Germline CDR1 reads MRHNA; CDR2 reads SNTAGT. Trimming cost V 2 bases and J 7 bases; bases outside gene matches: 7. This CDR3 comprises 15 residues.

The rearrangement uses TRBV11-2 and TRBJ2-1; 7 bases are a match to TRBD1. Germline assignment: CDR1 SGHAT and CDR2 FQNNGV. CDR3 length equals 12 residues. V was pared by 6 bases and J by 9 bases, with 5 bases of the junction left unmatched. The CDR3 loop is CASRRQGGEQFF. DNA for the CDR3: TGTGCCAGCAGGAGACAGGGCGGTGAGCAGTTCTTC.

The chain has TRBV9 and TRBJ2-5; 7 nucleotides align to TRBD1. V trimming: 3 bases; J trimming: 5 bases; junction bases outside the gene matches: 10. Germline V gives CDR1 SGDLS, CDR2 YYNGEE. This CDR3 has 15 amino acids. CDR3 sequence (DNA): TGTGCCAGCAGCGCTGGGGACAGAACCGTGGAGACCCAGTACTTC. Protein product: CASSAGDRTVETQYF.

The rearrangement uses TRBV4-1 and TRBJ2-7; 7 bases are a match to TRBD1. Trimming at V came to 5 bases and at J to 7 bases, leaving 8 bases not matched to a gene. The CDR3 has 13 residues. CDR1 is MGHRA, CDR2 YSYEKL, per germline. The CDR3 loop reads CASSETGVWEQYF. The CDR3 DNA follows: TGCGCCAGCAGCGAAACAGGGGTATGGGAGCAGTACTTC.

This clone was observed once. This chain joins TRBV11-2 and TRBJ1-2, with no clear D. CDR3 length equals 16 residues. Germline CDR1 is SGHAT and CDR2 is FQNNGV. The V and J ends lost 1 base and 5 bases respectively, with 17 bases between them. The CDR3 region is CASSLVELGSPYGYTF. The CDR3 DNA reads TGTGCCAGCAGCTTAGTGGAGTTAGGGAGCCCATATGGCTACACCTTC.

The chain employs TRBV7-2 and TRBJ2-1; D might be TRBD2 (7 bases). CDR1 is SGHTA and CDR2 is FQGNSA in the germline V gene. The CDR3 sequence is 14 residues long. V was pared by 7 bases and J by 4 bases, with 14 bases between. CDR3: CASTLRGAYNEQFF. CDR3 DNA sequence: TGTGCCAGCACCCTCCGGGGGGCGTACAATGAGCAGTTCTTC.

The chain joins TRBV11-2 to TRBJ1-2; tentatively, D is TRBD1 (6 bases). The V gene lost 5 bases and the J gene lost 2 bases, with 15 bases spanning the gap. Germline CDR1 reads SGHAT; CDR2 reads FQNNGV. The CDR3 is 15 amino acids. CDR3: CASSTIRGSNYGYTF. The DNA of the CDR3 is TGTGCCAGCAGCACTATAAGGGGGTCCAACTATGGCTACACCTTC.

This sequence joins TRBV28 and TRBJ2-4, with TRBD1 as a possible D gene (5 bases). The V end was cut by 5 bases, the J end by 0 bases, with 20 bases between. Germline V CDR1 and CDR2: MDHEN, SYDVKM. The CDR3 is 18 residues long. The CDR3 loop reads CASSHLFPDKIAKNIQYF. CDR3 bases: TGTGCCAGCAGTCATCTCTTTCCGGACAAAATAGCCAAAAACATTCAGTACTTC.

The chain uses TRBV6-5 and TRBJ1-3, with a tentative D call TRBD1 (6 bases). Between the trimmed V and J ends, which lost 7 bases and 3 bases, there was a span of 16 bases. Germline assignment: CDR1 MNHEY and CDR2 SVGAGI. The CDR3 is 15 amino acids. The CDR3 loop is CASTLRGGSGNTIYF. In DNA form, the CDR3 reads TGTGCCAGCACCCTTCGGGGGGGCAGTGGAAACACCATATATTTT.

The chain is built from TRBV5-1 and TRBJ2-3; 11 positions match TRBD2. This CDR3 has 16 amino acids. V was pared by 3 bases and J by 5 bases, with 8 bases of the junction left unmatched. Germline CDR1 is SGHRS and CDR2 is YFSETQ. CDR3 nucleotide sequence: TGCGCCAGCAGCTATTTAGCGGGGGGGCCGGGAGATACGCAGTATTTT. Translation: CASSYLAGGPGDTQYF.

V and J are TRBV7-9 and TRBJ2-1; a possible D gene is TRBD1 (6 bases). This CDR3 is 17 amino acids long. The germline V gene encodes CDR1 SEHNR and CDR2 FQNEAQ (reference sequence). The V end lost 2 bases, the J end lost 3 bases, and 17 bases lay between the germline ends. Written as DNA, the CDR3 is TGTGCCAGCAGCTTAAGGACAGTCCAGGTCTACTACAATGAGCAGTTCTTC. Translated, it gives CASSLRTVQVYYNEQFF.

The rearrangement joins TRBV25-1 to TRBJ2-1; the D gene is possibly TRBD1 (6 bases). CDR3 size: 13 residues. Germline CDR1 is MGHDK and CDR2 is SYGVNS. Trimming removed 1 base from V and 8 bases from J, with 9 bases in between. The CDR3 coding sequence is TGTGCCAGCAGTGAATCAGGACAGCATGAGCAGTTCTTC. Its protein is CASSESGQHEQFF.

V usage is TRBV30 and J usage is TRBJ1-6; tentatively, D is TRBD1 (6 bases). Germline V gene lookup returns CDR1 GTSNPN and CDR2 SVGIG (reference sequence). This CDR3 is built from 13 residues. Trimming stripped 2 bases from V and 8 bases from J, with 10 bases between. The CDR3: CAWSSGVDSPLHF. The CDR3 region has the DNA TGTGCCTGGAGTTCAGGGGTGGATTCACCCCTCCACTTT.

The CDR3 DNA is TGTGCCAGCATTCCAAAAAGCGGGGTACTTACGACTAGCACAGATACGCAGTATTTT. Translating it yields CASIPKSGVLTTSTDTQYF. The V call is TRBV27, the J call TRBJ2-3; 7 nucleotides align to TRBD2. The CDR3 spans 19 residues. Germline CDR1 and CDR2: MNHEY and SMNVEV (reference sequence). Unmatched junction bases numbered 19, after V lost 7 bases and J lost 0 bases.